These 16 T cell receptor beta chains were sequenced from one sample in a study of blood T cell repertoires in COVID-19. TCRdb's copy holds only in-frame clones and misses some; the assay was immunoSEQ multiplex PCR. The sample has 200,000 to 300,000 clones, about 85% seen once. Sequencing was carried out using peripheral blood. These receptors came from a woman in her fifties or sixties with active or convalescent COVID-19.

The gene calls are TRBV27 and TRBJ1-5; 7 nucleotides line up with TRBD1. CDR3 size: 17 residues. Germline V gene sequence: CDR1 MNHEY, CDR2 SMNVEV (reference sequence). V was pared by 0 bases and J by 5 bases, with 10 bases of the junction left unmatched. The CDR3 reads CASSLSGGLDRDQPQHF. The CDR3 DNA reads TGTGCCAGCAGTTTATCAGGGGGACTCGACAGGGATCAGCCCCAGCATTTT.

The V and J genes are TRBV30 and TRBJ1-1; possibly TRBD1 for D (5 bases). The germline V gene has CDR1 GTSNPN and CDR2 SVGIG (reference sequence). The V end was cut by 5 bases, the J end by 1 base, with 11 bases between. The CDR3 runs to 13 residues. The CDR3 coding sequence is TGTGCCTGGGCCGGGGGGACGAACACTGAAGCTTTCTTT. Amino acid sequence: CAWAGGTNTEAFF.

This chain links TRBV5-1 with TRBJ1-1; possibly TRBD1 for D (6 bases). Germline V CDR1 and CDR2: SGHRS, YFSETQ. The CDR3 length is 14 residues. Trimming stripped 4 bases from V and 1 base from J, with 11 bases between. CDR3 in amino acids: CASSPQTGNTEAFF. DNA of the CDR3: TGCGCCAGCAGCCCGCAGACAGGGAACACTGAAGCTTTCTTT. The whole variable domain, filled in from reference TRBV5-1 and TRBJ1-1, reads KAGVTQTPRYLIKTRGQQVTLSCSPISGHRSVSWYQQTPGQGLQFLFEYFSETQRNKGNFPGRFSGRQFSNSRSEMNVSTLELGDSALYLCASSPQTGNTEAFFGQGTRLTVV.

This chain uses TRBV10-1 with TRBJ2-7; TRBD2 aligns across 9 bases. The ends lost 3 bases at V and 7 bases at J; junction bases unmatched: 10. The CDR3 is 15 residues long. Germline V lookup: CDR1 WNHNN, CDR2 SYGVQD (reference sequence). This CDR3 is CASSDVAGVRGEQYF. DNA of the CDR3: TGCGCCAGCAGTGACGTAGCGGGAGTACGGGGAGAGCAGTACTTC.

CDR3 region: CASSTLGQTNTEAFF. In DNA, the CDR3 is TGTGCCAGCAGCACGCTGGGACAGACTAACACTGAAGCTTTCTTT. V usage is TRBV5-6 and J usage is TRBJ1-1; 7 bases line up with TRBD1. The CDR3 loop spans 15 amino acids. The junction had 8 bases not matched to a gene; V was cut back by 4 bases and J by 2 bases. Germline V gene lookup returns CDR1 SGHDT and CDR2 YYEEEE.

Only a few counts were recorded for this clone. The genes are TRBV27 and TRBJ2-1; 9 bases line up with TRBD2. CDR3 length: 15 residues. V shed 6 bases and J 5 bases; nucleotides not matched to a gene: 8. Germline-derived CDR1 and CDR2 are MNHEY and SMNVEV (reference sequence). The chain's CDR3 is CASSRLADGHNEQFF. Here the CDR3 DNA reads TGTGCCAGCAGCCGACTAGCGGATGGACACAATGAGCAGTTCTTC.

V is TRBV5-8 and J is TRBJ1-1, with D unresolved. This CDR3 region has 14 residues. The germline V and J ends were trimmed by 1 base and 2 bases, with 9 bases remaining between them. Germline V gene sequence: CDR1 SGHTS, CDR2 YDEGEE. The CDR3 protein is CASSLSGSNTEAFF. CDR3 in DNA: TGTGCCAGCAGCTTGTCTGGCAGTAACACTGAAGCTTTCTTT.

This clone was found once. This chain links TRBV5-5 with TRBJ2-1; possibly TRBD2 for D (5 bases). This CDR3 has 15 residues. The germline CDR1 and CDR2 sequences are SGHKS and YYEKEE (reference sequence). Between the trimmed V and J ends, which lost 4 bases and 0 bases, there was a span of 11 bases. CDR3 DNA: TGTGCCAGCAGCACAGACGGAGGCTCCTACAATGAGCAGTTCTTC. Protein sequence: CASSTDGGSYNEQFF.

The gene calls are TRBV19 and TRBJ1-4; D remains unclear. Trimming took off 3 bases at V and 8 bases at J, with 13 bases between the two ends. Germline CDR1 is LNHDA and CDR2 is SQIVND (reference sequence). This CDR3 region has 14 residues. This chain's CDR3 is CASSIAVVEEKLFF. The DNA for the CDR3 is TGTGCCAGTAGTATTGCGGTGGTGGAGGAAAAACTGTTTTTT.

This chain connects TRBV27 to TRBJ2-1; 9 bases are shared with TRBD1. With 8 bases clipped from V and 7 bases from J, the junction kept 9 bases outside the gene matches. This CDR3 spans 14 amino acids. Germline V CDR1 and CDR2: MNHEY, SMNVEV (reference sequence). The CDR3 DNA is TGTGCCAGCCGAAGGACAGGGGTGAGAAATGAGCAGTTCTTC. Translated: CASRRTGVRNEQFF.

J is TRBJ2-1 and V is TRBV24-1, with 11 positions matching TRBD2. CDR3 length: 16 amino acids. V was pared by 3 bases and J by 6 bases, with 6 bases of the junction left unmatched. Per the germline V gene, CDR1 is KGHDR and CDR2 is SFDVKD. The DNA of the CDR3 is TGTGCCACCAGTGATACTAGCGGGAGTTGGTTCAATGAGCAGTTCTTC. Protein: CATSDTSGSWFNEQFF.

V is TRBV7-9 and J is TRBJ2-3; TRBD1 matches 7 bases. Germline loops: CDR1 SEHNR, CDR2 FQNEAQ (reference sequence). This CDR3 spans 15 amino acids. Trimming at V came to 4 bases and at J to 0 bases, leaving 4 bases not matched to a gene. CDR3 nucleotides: TGTGCCAGCAGCTCCAGGGGGTCTAGCACAGATACGCAGTATTTT. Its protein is CASSSRGSSTDTQYF.

CDR3 region: CASSPIQGESEAFF. The CDR3 region has the DNA TGTGCCAGCTCACCAATACAGGGGGAATCTGAAGCTTTCTTT. The chain combines TRBV18 with TRBJ1-1, with 8 bases fitting TRBD1. The junction had 5 bases not matched to a gene; V was cut back by 2 bases and J by 6 bases. Per the germline V gene, CDR1 is KGHSH and CDR2 is LQKENI. The CDR3 has 14 residues. Full variable domain (outside the CDR3, taken from reference TRBV18 and TRBJ1-1): NAGVMQNPRHLVRRRGQEARLRCSPMKGHSHVYWYRQLPEEGLKFMVYLQKENIIDESGMPKERFSAEFPKEGPSILRIQQVVRGDSAAYFCASSPIQGESEAFFGQGTRLTVV.

In DNA, the CDR3 is TGTGCCAGCAAAAATTCAGGGCGCTCCTACGAGCAGTACGTC. This encodes CASKNSGRSYEQYV. V gene TRBV6-5 combines with J gene TRBJ2-7; the D gene is possibly TRBD1 (5 bases). Trimming stripped 7 bases from V and 0 bases from J, with 13 bases between. The germline gives CDR1 MNHEY, CDR2 SVGAGI. This CDR3 region has 14 residues.

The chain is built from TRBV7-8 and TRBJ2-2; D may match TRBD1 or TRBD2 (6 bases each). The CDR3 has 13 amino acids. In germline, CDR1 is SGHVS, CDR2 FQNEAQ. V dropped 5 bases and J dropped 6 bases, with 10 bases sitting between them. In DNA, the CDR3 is TGTGCCAGCAGCCGGGGGCGCCCCGGGGAGCTGTTTTTT. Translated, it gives CASSRGRPGELFF.

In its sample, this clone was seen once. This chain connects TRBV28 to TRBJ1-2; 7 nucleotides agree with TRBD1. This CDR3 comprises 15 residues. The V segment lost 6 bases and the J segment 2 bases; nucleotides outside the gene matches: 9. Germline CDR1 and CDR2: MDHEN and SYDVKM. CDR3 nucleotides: TGTGCCAGCAGACACCCCGGGACAGTGAACTATGGCTACACCTTC. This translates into CASRHPGTVNYGYTF.